This T cell receptor beta chain stems from a study of blood T cell repertoires in COVID-19. At the level of the study: COVID-19 samples from acute and convalescent phases originated in the United States, Italy and Spain. The cDNA or gDNA used as material had been derived from T cells, B-cell-depleted T cells, or PBMCs.

Study processing details: Amplification with reference gene primers provided the estimates of nucleated cell counts. Profiled with immunoSEQ multiplex PCR; TCRdb holds only in-frame clones, not every one. V, J and clone size are those of that table, while D and trimming were read from the DNA. The sample lists roughly 99,000 clones, 81% occurring once. Germline V gives CDR1 SGHTA, CDR2 FQGNSA. V was shortened by 4 bases and J by 9 bases, with 23 bases between the two germline ends. The CDR3 is 16 residues long. This clone was counted only a few times. The sequence came from a woman aged 80 or over with acute or convalescent COVID-19. V gene TRBV7-2 combines with J gene TRBJ2-3; a possible D gene is TRBD2 (5 bases). Sample: peripheral blood. In DNA, the CDR3 is TGTGCCAGCAGCTCGAAGGGTGGGAGTGCTGAAGACACGCAGTATTTT. Its translation: CASSSKGGSAEDTQYF.